The 4 T cell receptor beta chains in this list originate from one sample, sequenced in a study of cytomegalovirus exposure and HLA in healthy donors. It was with 60 Vbeta and 13 Jbeta primers that the PCR ran. Generated by immunoSEQ multiplex PCR, the TCRdb table keeps only in-frame clones and is missing some. The table records over 110,000 clones, roughly 74% of them present only once. Sequenced: PBMCs. The receptors originated from a woman younger than 30 in good health and CMV-seropositive.

This rearrangement joins TRBV5-1 to TRBJ1-2; tentatively, D is TRBD1 (5 bases). Trimming left V 4 bases short and J 2 bases short, with 12 bases between. CDR1 and CDR2 from the germline V gene are SGHRS and YFSETQ. The CDR3 spans 14 residues. The CDR3 DNA follows: TGCGCCAGCAGCATAGTAGACAGAAACTATGGCTACACCTTC. It codes for CASSIVDRNYGYTF. Based on the CDR3 plus reference TRBV5-1 and TRBJ1-2, the full variable domain is KAGVTQTPRYLIKTRGQQVTLSCSPISGHRSVSWYQQTPGQGLQFLFEYFSETQRNKGNFPGRFSGRQFSNSRSEMNVSTLELGDSALYLCASSIVDRNYGYTFGSGTRLTVV.

This CDR3 reads CASSLVDRGTTEAFF. The CDR3, as DNA: TGTGCCAGCAGCTTGGTGGACAGGGGAACGACTGAAGCTTTCTTT. The chain combines TRBV5-6 with TRBJ1-1, with 9 positions matching TRBD1. Germline CDR1 reads SGHDT; CDR2 reads YYEEEE. CDR3 length: 15 amino acids. The V segment lost 0 bases and the J segment 5 bases; nucleotides outside the gene matches: 5.

V is TRBV19 and J is TRBJ1-1, with D possibly being TRBD1 (6 bases). The germline V gene encodes CDR1 LNHDA and CDR2 SQIVND (reference sequence). The CDR3 runs to 16 residues. The V and J ends lost 5 bases and 6 bases respectively, with 22 bases between them. The CDR3 loop is CASSATGWGPAAEAFF. For the CDR3, the DNA is TGTGCCAGTAGTGCTACCGGGTGGGGGCCGGCGGCTGAAGCTTTCTTT.

V and J are TRBV7-9 and TRBJ2-3; 8 bases are a match to TRBD2. V was clipped by 3 bases and J by 2 bases; unmatched bases: 7. Germline CDR1 and CDR2: SEHNR and FQNEAQ (reference sequence). The CDR3 sequence is 16 residues long. The CDR3 reads CASSFGGGGLTDTQYF. The CDR3, as DNA: TGTGCCAGCAGCTTCGGCGGCGGGGGGCTCACAGATACGCAGTATTTT.